The 10 T cell receptor beta chains below all came from one sample that was sequenced in a study of T-cell memory formation after mild COVID-19. TCRdb fed the 5' RACE reads into MiXCR, producing one record per CDR3 protein. This sample has some 160,000 distinct CDR3 sequences, with 25% to 40% found just once. Source material: PBMCs or a T cell subset sorted from them (not recorded which). The receptor source for this set is an adult woman who had mild COVID-19 (a few samples of this study predate the infection). Cell type and time point are not known.

V and J are TRBV5-1 and TRBJ2-1; D might be TRBD1 (5 bases). Germline V lookup: CDR1 SGHRS, CDR2 YFSETQ. Between the trimmed V and J ends, which lost 5 bases and 5 bases, there was a span of 20 bases. CDR3 length: 16 residues. The CDR3 spells CASSSRTPQRHNEQFF. The CDR3 nucleotides read TGCGCCAGCAGTTCCCGGACACCCCAGAGACACAATGAGCAGTTCTTC.

CDR3 protein: CASSQETSNTGELFF. The CDR3 DNA reads as TGCGCCAGCAGCCAAGAGACTAGCAACACCGGGGAGCTGTTTTTT. The rearrangement uses TRBV4-3 and TRBJ2-2, with TRBD2 identical over 7 bases. Per germline, CDR1 LGHNA and CDR2 YSLEER. Unmatched junction bases numbered 0, after V lost 0 bases and J lost 2 bases. The CDR3 has 15 residues.

The V call is TRBV5-1, the J call TRBJ2-7; perhaps TRBD1 as D (6 bases). CDR1 is SGHRS and CDR2 is YFSETQ in the germline V gene. The V gene lost 7 bases and the J gene lost 1 base, with 15 bases spanning the gap. This CDR3 is built from 14 residues. The CDR3 DNA reads as TGCGCCAGCTCCGTGGCAGGGGCTTCCTACGAGCAGTACTTC. Translation: CASSVAGASYEQYF.

V is TRBV5-1 and J is TRBJ1-1; TRBD1 is a possible D gene (5 bases). This CDR3 has 15 amino acids. Trimming stripped 1 base from V and 3 bases from J, with 13 bases between. Germline V lookup: CDR1 SGHRS, CDR2 YFSETQ. CDR3 residues: CASSLNKGGDTEAFF. The CDR3 DNA is TGCGCCAGCAGCTTGAATAAAGGAGGGGACACTGAAGCTTTCTTT.

V gene TRBV27 combines with J gene TRBJ1-1; unclear D gene. The CDR3 covers 12 residues. Between the trimmed V and J ends, which lost 6 bases and 4 bases, there was a span of 9 bases. The germline V gene has CDR1 MNHEY and CDR2 SMNVEV (reference sequence). The CDR3 DNA is TGTGCCAGCAGGGACCCGGGCACTGAAGCTTTCTTT. This translates into CASRDPGTEAFF.

This chain's CDR3 is CSVELLDFQETQYF. CDR3 sequence (DNA): TGCAGCGTTGAGTTACTAGACTTCCAAGAGACCCAGTACTTC. The rearrangement joins TRBV29-1 to TRBJ2-5, with D possibly matching TRBD2 (5 bases). CDR3 length equals 14 residues. Germline loops: CDR1 SQVTM, CDR2 ANQGSEA. The germline V and J ends were trimmed by 3 bases and 1 base, with 12 bases remaining between them.

The rearrangement joins TRBV7-8 to TRBJ2-5; D is unclear. V gave up 5 bases and J gave up 4 bases, with 8 bases separating them. The CDR3 covers 12 residues. CDR1 and CDR2 (germline): SGHVS, FQNEAQ. As DNA, the CDR3 is TGTGCCAGCAGCCGTCGAGGAGAGACCCAGTACTTC. Protein sequence: CASSRRGETQYF.

The sample holds a few counts of this clonotype. The chain carries TRBV7-9 and TRBJ2-1; D perhaps matches TRBD1 (5 bases). Germline CDR1 is SEHNR and CDR2 is FQNEAQ (reference sequence). With 9 bases removed from V and 1 base from J, the gap between germline ends came to 13 bases. The CDR3 is 14 residues long. The CDR3 protein is CASRLPGSYNEQFF. CDR3 coding DNA: TGTGCCAGTAGACTCCCAGGGTCCTACAATGAGCAGTTCTTC. The full variable domain, completed using reference TRBV7-9 and TRBJ2-1, is DTGVSQNPRHKITKRGQNVTFRCDPISEHNRLYWYRQTLGQGPEFLTYFQNEAQLEKSRLLSDRFSAERPKGSFSTLEIQRTEQGDSAMYLCASRLPGSYNEQFFGPGTRLTVL.

This clonotype showed up just a few times. V and J are TRBV7-3 and TRBJ2-1, with TRBD2 identical over 12 bases. The CDR3 runs 15 residues. The V gene end was trimmed by 5 bases and the J gene end by 15 bases; junction bases not matched to a gene: 14. Germline V gene data show CDR1 as SGHTA and CDR2 as FQGTGA. The CDR3 DNA is TGTGCCAGCAGCCCGACGGGACAAGGACTAGCGGGACTGTTCTTC. Translation: CASSPTGQGLAGLFF.

In its sample, this clonotype was seen many times. The chain carries TRBV11-2 and TRBJ2-1; D not certain. Germline-derived CDR1 and CDR2 are SGHAT and FQNNGV. This CDR3 region has 15 residues. The ends were cut back, 0 bases at V and 0 bases at J, with 6 bases in the middle. CDR3 coding DNA: TGTGCCAGCAGCTTAGATCTTAGCTCCTACAATGAGCAGTTCTTC. Its protein is CASSLDLSSYNEQFF.